The sequence of this T cell receptor (beta chain) was determined in a study of blood T cells in healthy people across ages. Study results and limitations: When set beside aged donors, long-lived donors presented more naive CD4+ cells and higher diversity.

On this clonotype: Antigen unknown.

Primed by a sample-barcoded 5' primer and a J-beta primer mix, a second PCR proceeded for about 6 to 11 cycles. TCRdb re-called the 5' RACE reads with MiXCR, one entry per CDR3 protein. The sample comprises about 640,000 distinct CDR3 sequences, under 65% of which are singletons, and 30% to 40% rests with the top ten. CDR1 and CDR2 from the germline V gene are LNHNV and YYDKDF (reference sequence). The CDR3 runs 18 residues. V was pared by 0 bases and J by 6 bases, with 22 bases between. This TCR came from a man aged 60-69 years in good health. The source material was blood. The J gene is TRBJ2-3, the V gene TRBV15; no clear D gene. This chain's CDR3 is CATSRDSTLTHPGDTQYF. The CDR3 DNA follows: TGTGCCACCAGCAGAGATTCTACACTAACCCACCCAGGTGATACGCAGTATTTT.